The clone carrying this T cell receptor beta chain came up many times. Antigen specificity is unknown. The data were obtained in a study of identical twins. Study-wide results and limits: Clonotypes of the beta chain that were abundant in cord blood carried fewer insertions (memory repertoires showed none).

CDR1 and CDR2 (germline): SSHAT, FNYEAQ (reference sequence). Trimming removed 0 bases from V and 6 bases from J; junction bases left unmatched: 6. The CDR3 spans 16 residues. TCRdb analysed the 5' RACE reads with MiXCR anew, one entry per CDR3 protein. This table has about 150,000 distinct CDR3 sequences, around 3.5% appearing once. All donors comprised healthy Caucasians. Sequencing used memory T cells sorted from blood. The chain has TRBV7-7 and TRBJ1-5, with 9 nucleotides matching TRBD1. The clonotype was recovered from a man younger than 35 in good health. The CDR3 sequence is CASSLAMGQGVQPQHF. For the CDR3, the DNA is TGTGCCAGCAGCTTAGCCATGGGACAGGGAGTTCAGCCCCAGCATTTT.